The 22 T cell receptor beta chains below all came from one sample that was sequenced in a study of T cell responses to AZD1222 COVID-19 vaccine. Clones were sequenced by immunoSEQ multiplex PCR, and TCRdb holds only the in-frame ones, with some missing. The sample includes approximately 190,000 clones, around nine tenths seen only once; the top ten take 3.6%. Specimen: peripheral blood, collected 28 days after the second dose of the MenACWY control vaccine. The receptors derive from an adult who received the MenACWY meningococcal vaccine as a control.

V usage is TRBV11-1 and J usage is TRBJ2-7, with D hard to call. V was cut by 0 bases and J by 0 bases, with 3 bases left in between. The CDR3 spans 13 residues. CDR1 and CDR2 from the germline V gene are SGHAT and FQDESV (reference sequence). The CDR3 nucleotides are TGTGCCAGCAGCTTAGCGGTCTCCTACGAGCAGTACTTC. The encoded protein is CASSLAVSYEQYF.

The chain couples TRBV29-1 to TRBJ1-2; D call uncertain. V was pared by 4 bases and J by 6 bases, with 15 bases between. The germline V gene encodes CDR1 SQVTM and CDR2 ANQGSEA. CDR3 length: 13 residues. In DNA, the CDR3 is TGCAGCGTTGCGGTTCAAACGCTCCATGGCTACACCTTC. Its protein is CSVAVQTLHGYTF.

The V call is TRBV11-2, the J call TRBJ2-2; D is perhaps TRBD2 (5 bases). This CDR3 is built from 15 residues. Deletions cut 5 bases from V and 1 base from J, with 11 bases between. CDR1 is SGHAT and CDR2 is FQNNGV in the germline V gene. The CDR3 reads CASSPGRENTGELFF. In DNA, the CDR3 is TGTGCCAGCAGCCCAGGACGGGAGAACACCGGGGAGCTGTTTTTT.

This clone was found once. The chain links TRBV7-2 to TRBJ1-1; D is uncertain. From germline, CDR1 is SGHTA and CDR2 FQGNSA. V lost 1 base to trimming and J lost 4 bases, with 10 bases between them. The CDR3 sequence is 14 residues long. The CDR3 DNA reads TGTGCCAGCAGCTTAGTTAGCCCGGGCACTGAAGCTTTCTTT. It is translated as CASSLVSPGTEAFF.

The chain carries TRBV7-9 and TRBJ2-1; 9 nucleotides line up with TRBD2. CDR3 length equals 15 residues. Germline V lookup: CDR1 SEHNR, CDR2 FQNEAQ (reference sequence). Trimming removed 6 bases from V and 1 base from J; junction bases left unmatched: 4. The CDR3 is CASRTTSGSYNEQFF. The CDR3 DNA reads as TGTGCCAGCAGAACAACTAGCGGGTCCTACAATGAGCAGTTCTTC.

CDR3 amino acids: CASSKQMIITNQPQHF. DNA of the CDR3: TGTGCCAGCAGTAAACAGATGATTATAACCAATCAGCCCCAGCATTTT. The rearrangement uses TRBV2 and TRBJ1-5; no firm D call. This CDR3 is 16 amino acids long. Germline V lookup: CDR1 SNHLY, CDR2 FYNNEI. With 5 bases removed from V and 3 bases from J, the gap between germline ends came to 17 bases.

This clone was recorded once. One junction end does not reproduce the germline sequence, and a read error may be involved. V gene TRBV28 combines with J gene TRBJ1-6; D is unclear. This CDR3 has 13 residues. The germline CDR1 and CDR2 sequences are MDHEN and SYDVKM. In DNA, the CDR3 is TGCCCTCACTCGAGCTCCTATAATTCACCCCTCCACTTT. This codes for CPHSSSYNSPLHF.

The gene calls are TRBV10-1 and TRBJ2-1, with TRBD2 matching 7 bases. Germline V CDR1 and CDR2: WNHNN, SYGVQD (reference sequence). The V segment lost 3 bases and the J segment 4 bases; nucleotides outside the gene matches: 6. The CDR3 extends over 15 amino acids. The CDR3 region is CASSDGREPYNEQFF. The CDR3 bases are TGCGCCAGCAGTGACGGGCGGGAGCCTTACAATGAGCAGTTCTTC.

The chain carries TRBV24-1 and TRBJ1-2; D not certain. V dropped 3 bases and J dropped 8 bases, with 15 bases sitting between them. The CDR3 has 14 residues. CDR1 is KGHDR and CDR2 is SFDVKD in the germline V gene. CDR3 loop: CATSDALSYKGYTF. CDR3 bases: TGTGCCACCAGTGATGCCCTAAGTTATAAGGGCTACACCTTC.

The V call is TRBV14, the J call TRBJ2-4; TRBD2 matches at 7 bases. Trimming took 3 bases from V and 6 from J; bases not matched to a gene: 11. Germline assignment: CDR1 SGHDN and CDR2 FVKESK. The CDR3 spans 16 residues. The CDR3 nucleotides are TGTGCCAGCAGCCATTCGTTGCGGGAGAGCGGAAACATTCAGTACTTC. This codes for CASSHSLRESGNIQYF.

The chain links TRBV12-3 or TRBV12-4 to TRBJ1-2; D unclear. V gave up 4 bases and J gave up 4 bases, with 4 bases separating them. The CDR3 covers 11 residues. The CDR3 here is CASSSPYGYTF. DNA of the CDR3: TGTGCCAGCAGTTCGCCCTATGGCTACACCTTC.

The V and J genes are TRBV6-1 and TRBJ1-2; maybe TRBD1 (6 bases). V lost 2 bases to trimming and J lost 6 bases, with 13 bases between them. This CDR3 has 14 residues. In germline, CDR1 is MNHNS, CDR2 SASEGT. CDR3 bases: TGTGCCAGCAGTGAAATAAACAGGGTGGATGGCTACACCTTC. This sequence encodes CASSEINRVDGYTF.

The V gene is TRBV7-9, the J gene TRBJ1-1; D gene unclear. Trimming took 8 bases from V and 3 from J, leaving 16 bases between them. Per the germline V gene, CDR1 is SEHNR and CDR2 is FQNEAQ (reference sequence). CDR3 length equals 14 residues. The CDR3 bases are TGTGCCAGCCCCCGGGAATGGCTGGACACTGAAGCTTTCTTT. Its protein product is CASPREWLDTEAFF. Variable domain in full (rest from reference TRBV7-9 and TRBJ1-1): DTGVSQNPRHKITKRGQNVTFRCDPISEHNRLYWYRQTLGQGPEFLTYFQNEAQLEKSRLLSDRFSAERPKGSFSTLEIQRTEQGDSAMYLCASPREWLDTEAFFGQGTRLTVV.

A remark on this clone: At one end the junction does not follow the germline gene, possibly because of a read error. The chain employs TRBV10-3 and TRBJ1-1; D uncertain. The CDR3 has 12 residues. Germline-derived CDR1 and CDR2 are ENHRY and SYGVKD. CDR3 nucleotide sequence: TGTGCCATCAGTGTGCCCGATGGACGGTTGGGATTT. The encoded protein is CAISVPDGRLGF.

V and J are TRBV2 and TRBJ1-3; the D is unclear. Germline lookup yields CDR1 SNHLY and CDR2 FYNNEI. The CDR3 totals 15 residues. V lost 10 bases and J lost 4, with 20 bases in between. Here the CDR3 DNA reads TGTGCCACCCGGGCGGGGAGCCAGGCGGGAAACACCATATATTTT. Translation gives CATRAGSQAGNTIYF.

CDR3 nucleotide sequence: TGTGCTAGTGGTCAGGGAGGAGGAAACACCATATATTTT. It translates to CASGQGGGNTIYF. The gene calls are TRBV12-5 and TRBJ1-3; D perhaps matches TRBD1 (5 bases). The germline gives CDR1 LGHNT, CDR2 FRNRAP. This CDR3 has 13 residues. V was pared by 5 bases and J by 4 bases, with 9 bases between.

This chain uses TRBV5-6 with TRBJ2-3; 8 bases match TRBD2. The ends lost 0 bases at V and 3 bases at J; junction bases unmatched: 3. The CDR3 is made up of 15 amino acids. Per germline, CDR1 SGHDT and CDR2 YYEEEE. The CDR3 sequence: CASSLGTSTTDTQYF. The CDR3 coding sequence is TGTGCCAGCAGCTTGGGGACTAGCACTACAGATACGCAGTATTTT.

This chain links TRBV7-9 with TRBJ1-6; tentatively, D is TRBD1 (6 bases). Trimming removed 3 bases at V and 5 bases at J, with 8 bases between. The CDR3 loop spans 14 amino acids. Looked up from germline, CDR1 is SEHNR and CDR2 is FQNEAQ (reference sequence). The CDR3 DNA is TGTGCCAGCAGCTTTAACAGGGATAATTCACCCCTCCACTTT. Protein sequence: CASSFNRDNSPLHF. The entire variable domain, with the rest obtained from reference TRBV7-9 and TRBJ1-6, is as follows: DTGVSQNPRHKITKRGQNVTFRCDPISEHNRLYWYRQTLGQGPEFLTYFQNEAQLEKSRLLSDRFSAERPKGSFSTLEIQRTEQGDSAMYLCASSFNRDNSPLHFGNGTRLTVT.

This sequence joins TRBV9 and TRBJ1-4, with D possibly TRBD1 on 5 matching bases. V was pared by 6 bases and J by 3 bases, with 9 bases between. The germline V gene encodes CDR1 SGDLS and CDR2 YYNGEE. The CDR3 runs 13 residues. The CDR3 nucleotides are TGTGCCAGCACCAGGGAGCCTAATGAAAAACTGTTTTTT. Translation: CASTREPNEKLFF.

The chain links TRBV28 to TRBJ1-2; TRBD1 might be the D (6 bases). V was trimmed by 6 bases and J by 2 bases, leaving 10 bases between them. This CDR3 has 13 amino acids. Germline assignment: CDR1 MDHEN and CDR2 SYDVKM. CDR3 amino acids: CASRGTSNYGYTF. As DNA, the CDR3 is TGTGCCAGCAGGGGGACATCGAACTATGGCTACACCTTC.

The chain carries TRBV6-2 or TRBV6-3 and TRBJ1-1; D uncertain. CDR1 MNHEY and CDR2 SVGEGT come from the germline V gene. Trimming stripped 6 bases from V and 0 bases from J, with 17 bases between. The CDR3 is made up of 16 amino acids. CDR3 in DNA: TGTGCCAGCAGCCCCACTCGAAGCCTCATGAACACTGAAGCTTTCTTT. This encodes CASSPTRSLMNTEAFF.

This sequence joins TRBV4-1 and TRBJ1-2; TRBD1 aligns across 9 bases. The germline CDR1 and CDR2 sequences are MGHRA and YSYEKL. This CDR3 is built from 14 residues. Trimming removed 2 bases from V and 7 bases from J; junction bases left unmatched: 5. CDR3 in DNA: TGCGCCAGCAGCCAAACAGGGGGCGCGGCTGGCTACACCTTC. Translated: CASSQTGGAAGYTF.